The rows below give T cell receptor beta chains drawn from one sample of a study of identical twins. TCRdb re-analysed the 5' RACE reads in MiXCR, keeping a single row per CDR3 protein. Among more than 600,000 distinct CDR3 sequences listed, about 20% were seen once. The data also belong to a second study, concerning T cells expressing NK-cell markers.

Sequencing was carried out using PBMCs. All receptors come from a woman aged 18 to 35 in good health. The CDR3 runs from the conserved cysteine through the conserved F or W. A D gene is named only where the DNA matches it firmly. A row's size may be missing; if present it is once, few, many or a size class.

D,J,size,V,DNA,CDR3
.,TRBJ1-1,few,TRBV20-1,TGCAGTGCTCTAGACGTCACTGAAGCTTTCTTT,CSALDVTEAFF
TRBD2,TRBJ2-3,few,TRBV10-3,TGTGCCATCAGTCCGGGACTAGCACAAGATACGCAGTATTTT,CAISPGLAQDTQYF
.,TRBJ1-1,few,TRBV11-1,TGTGCCAGCAGCTTAGGGCGTCCGGGTTCGGGCATGAACACTGAAGCTTTCTTT,CASSLGRPGSGMNTEAFF
.,TRBJ2-7,few,TRBV15,TGTGCCACCAGCAGAGAACTTGTCCGGGATCCCCAACTATCCTACGAGCAGTACTTC,CATSRELVRDPQLSYEQYF
TRBD1,TRBJ1-1,few,TRBV15,TGTGCCACCAGCGTGGACAGGGGGAACACTGAAGCTTTCTTT,CATSVDRGNTEAFF
TRBD2,TRBJ2-7,.,TRBV20-1,TGCAGTGCTAGGGGGAAAAGGCGGGGGATCGTCTACGAGCAGTACTTC,CSARGKRRGIVYEQYF
TRBD1,TRBJ2-5,.,TRBV6-1,TGTGCCAGCAGACCACTTACAGGGGCCGAAGAGACCCAGTACTTC,CASRPLTGAEETQYF
.,TRBJ2-1,.,TRBV12-3/TRBV12-4,TGTGCCAGCAGTCTAGGAACGGACAGCAACGAGCAGTTCTTC,CASSLGTDSNEQFF
.,TRBJ1-2,many,TRBV12-3/TRBV12-4,TGTGCCAGCAGGACGGAGACAGGACATGGCTACACCTTC,CASRTETGHGYTF
TRBD2,TRBJ2-7,.,TRBV5-1,TGCGCCAGCAGCTCCAGCGGGAGTTGGTCCTACGAGCAGTACTTC,CASSSSGSWSYEQYF
.,TRBJ2-7,.,TRBV15,TGTGCCACCAGCCGCGGGGCAGGTGCGGACGAGCAGTACTTC,CATSRGAGADEQYF
.,TRBJ1-1,few,TRBV5-1,TGCGCCAGCACTAAGTCCTCGTACACTGAAGCTTTCTTT,CASTKSSYTEAFF
.,TRBJ1-4,few,TRBV7-6,TGTGCCAGCAGCTTAGATAATGAAAAACTGTTTTTT,CASSLDNEKLFF
TRBD2,TRBJ2-4,.,TRBV14,TGTGCCAGCAGCCAACGGCGGTGGGGGGGAGATGAGAACATTCAGTACTTC,CASSQRRWGGDENIQYF
.,TRBJ2-1,few,TRBV6-6,TGTGCCAGCGAGCTCAGAGAGGCGAAGATCTTC,CASELREAKIF
.,TRBJ2-1,.,TRBV7-9,TGTGCCAGCAGCTTAGAGAGGTCTGGGATTGGGGATGAGCAGTTCTTC,CASSLERSGIGDEQFF
TRBD1,TRBJ1-1,many,TRBV4-2,TGTGCCAGCAGCCAAGAAGCCTGGGGACAGATGAACACTGAAGCTTTCTTT,CASSQEAWGQMNTEAFF
.,TRBJ2-6,.,TRBV7-9,TGTGCCAGCAGCTCCCTGCGTGAGGCCAACGTCCTGACTTTC,CASSSLREANVLTF
.,TRBJ1-2,few,TRBV5-1,TGCGCCAGCAGCCGCGACTCGGTATTCACCTTC,CASSRDSVFTF
.,TRBJ2-3,few,TRBV28,TGTGCCAGCAGGGGACCTCATTGGGCAGATACGCAGTATTTT,CASRGPHWADTQYF
.,TRBJ2-1,.,TRBV5-6,TGTGCCAGCAGGCGCCTGGCAGGGAGAATGAATGAGCAGTTCTTC,CASRRLAGRMNEQFF
.,TRBJ2-5,.,TRBV4-3,TGCGCCAGCAGCCCCACAGGGTCTTGGCAAGAGACCCAGTACTTC,CASSPTGSWQETQYF
.,TRBJ2-7,.,TRBV27,TGTGCCAGCAGAAGAGGGGTTCACCACGAGCAGTACTTC,CASRRGVHHEQYF
.,TRBJ2-7,many,TRBV5-1,TGCGCCAGCAGCCCCGGGACGTTCTACGAGCAGTACTTC,CASSPGTFYEQYF
TRBD2,TRBJ2-1,once,TRBV4-1,TGCGCCAGCAGCCCCGTAGCGGGAGGGCCATCCTACAATGAGCAGTTCTTC,CASSPVAGGPSYNEQFF
.,TRBJ1-1,.,TRBV12-3/TRBV12-4,TGTGCCAGCAGTTCGTGGGACACCCGCTCGGGAGCTTTCTTT,CASSSWDTRSGAFF
.,TRBJ2-7,many,TRBV5-1,TGCGCCAGCAGCTGGACGGTCTCCTACGAGCAGTACTTC,CASSWTVSYEQYF
.,TRBJ1-1,few,TRBV12-3/TRBV12-4,TGTGCCAGCAGCGCATACAGTGAAGCTTTCTTT,CASSAYSEAFF
TRBD1,TRBJ2-3,.,TRBV6-1,TGTGCCAGCACCGGACAGGTTGTAACAGATACGCAGTATTTT,CASTGQVVTDTQYF
.,TRBJ2-7,few,TRBV12-5,TGTGCTAGTGGTTTACACAGCTCCTACGAGCAGTACTTC,CASGLHSSYEQYF
TRBD1,TRBJ1-1,many,TRBV6-1,TGTGCCAGCAGCCCATACGGACAGGCCGGGGACACTGAAGCTTTCTTT,CASSPYGQAGDTEAFF
TRBD2,TRBJ2-7,.,TRBV29-1,TGCAGCGTCCATCCAGCGGGGTCCATCGAGCAGTACTTC,CSVHPAGSIEQYF
TRBD2,TRBJ2-2,.,TRBV9,TGTGCCAGCAGCGTAAGGTCTAGCGGCAACACCGGGGAGCTGTTTTTT,CASSVRSSGNTGELFF
.,TRBJ1-4,few,TRBV10-3,TGTGCCATCGCGACTTCCACTAATGAAAAACTGTTTTTT,CAIATSTNEKLFF
.,TRBJ2-5,.,TRBV6-6,TGTGCCAGCAGTTACTCCCGGTTGGCCCAGTACTTC,CASSYSRLAQYF
.,TRBJ2-2,.,TRBV5-1,TGCGCCAGCAGCTTTAGGGGTTCGGACAGAGCCACCGGGGAGCTGTTTTTT,CASSFRGSDRATGELFF
.,TRBJ2-1,few,TRBV10-3,TGTGCCATCAGTGAGTCAGGGGATGAGCAGTTCTTC,CAISESGDEQFF
.,TRBJ2-1,many,TRBV7-9,TGTGCCAGCAGCCTACTTACTGGTGAGCAGTTCTTC,CASSLLTGEQFF
.,TRBJ1-2,few,TRBV15,TGTGCCACCAGCAGGACGACCGATACTAACTATGGCTACACCTTC,CATSRTTDTNYGYTF
TRBD1,TRBJ1-1,few,TRBV7-9,TGTGCCAGCAGCTTACCACAGGGGGCGCAAGGACTTGCTTTCTTT,CASSLPQGAQGLAFF
.,TRBJ2-7,few,TRBV5-1,TGCGCCAGCAGCCCCGGGCCCGATTCAAGCTCCTACGAGCAGTACTTC,CASSPGPDSSSYEQYF
TRBD2,TRBJ2-1,.,TRBV5-5,TGTGCCAGCAGACTAGCGGGAGGTCAGGATGAGCAGTTCTTC,CASRLAGGQDEQFF
TRBD1,TRBJ2-5,few,TRBV7-8,TGTGCCAGCAGCTTAGTCTCCGTGACAGGGGCCGAGACCCAGTACTTC,CASSLVSVTGAETQYF
.,TRBJ2-2,few,TRBV20-1,TGCAGTGCTCCAGAGATTCAGGACCAGGGGACCGGGGAGCTGTTTTTT,CSAPEIQDQGTGELFF
.,TRBJ1-1,many,TRBV12-3/TRBV12-4,TGTGCCAGCAGACTAGAAATGAACACTGAAGCTTTCTTT,CASRLEMNTEAFF
.,TRBJ2-7,many,TRBV12-3/TRBV12-4,TGTGCCAGCAGTTTAGTTTCCCACGAGCAGTACTTC,CASSLVSHEQYF
.,TRBJ2-5,.,TRBV6-1,TGTGCCAGCATACGGGAGACCCAGTACTTC,CASIRETQYF
TRBD1,TRBJ2-2,.,TRBV11-2,TGTGCCAGCAGCGTCGCGACCGGGACAGCGAACACCGGGGAGCTGTTTTTT,CASSVATGTANTGELFF
.,TRBJ2-3,few,TRBV20-1,TGCAGTGCTCTTCGAGGGCCAGAAGATACGCAGTATTTT,CSALRGPEDTQYF
TRBD2,TRBJ2-6,.,TRBV10-3,TGTGCCATCAGCGCTAGCGGCTCCTCTGGGGCCAACGTCCTGACTTTC,CAISASGSSGANVLTF
TRBD1,TRBJ2-7,.,TRBV18,TGTGCCAGCTGGACGGGGGACAGGGAATACGAGCAGTACTTC,CASWTGDREYEQYF
.,TRBJ2-1,few,TRBV7-9,TGTGCCAGCAGCCCGGGACTGGCCCGTGACAATGAGCAGTTCTTC,CASSPGLARDNEQFF
.,TRBJ2-7,.,TRBV5-1,TGCGCCAGCTGGAGGTATGGGTCCTACGAGCAGTACTTC,CASWRYGSYEQYF
.,TRBJ2-5,few,TRBV14,TGTGCCAGCAGCCAATACGGTACGGGTTCCCAAGAGACCCAGTACTTC,CASSQYGTGSQETQYF
.,TRBJ2-3,.,TRBV5-1,TGCGCCAGCAGCTTGGAGGAGGAAGATACGCAGTATTTT,CASSLEEEDTQYF
TRBD2,TRBJ2-2,medium-sized,TRBV27,TGTGCCAGCATCCCGGGAGGGGCGAACACCGGGGAGCTGTTTTTT,CASIPGGANTGELFF